These T cell receptor beta chains were read from a single sample in a study of blood T cell repertoires in COVID-19. TCRdb's copy holds only in-frame clones and misses some; the assay was immunoSEQ multiplex PCR. This table has 120,000 to 150,000 clones, about 83% appearing once. Sequenced material: PBMCs or T cells enriched from blood (not recorded which). The receptors stem from a woman in her forties or fifties who had been exposed to COVID-19. Both conserved end residues are part of each CDR3. The order of the fields is D gene, J gene, V gene, CDR3 protein, CDR3 DNA. D genes are given only for firm matches.

. | TRBJ1-6 | TRBV6-5 | CASRRTNSPLHF | TGTGCCAGCCGGAGAACTAATTCACCCCTCCACTTT
. | TRBJ1-1 | TRBV14 | CASSQDRGNTEAFF | TGTGCCAGCAGCCAAGACAGAGGAAACACTGAAGCTTTCTTT
TRBD2 | TRBJ2-2 | TRBV2 | CASLYGTSGLDSTGELFF | TGTGCCAGCCTCTACGGGACTAGCGGGCTTGATAGCACCGGGGAGCTGTTTTTT
TRBD2 | TRBJ2-3 | TRBV7-7 | CASSRTSGGTDTQYF | TGTGCTAGCAGCCGTACTAGCGGGGGCACAGATACGCAGTATTTT
. | TRBJ1-2 | TRBV29-1 | CSVLGGGNYGYTF | TGCAGCGTCCTCGGGGGGGGCAACTATGGCTACACCTTC
. | TRBJ2-2 | TRBV7-9 | CASSLGSVGTGELFF | TGTGCCAGCAGCTTAGGGAGCGTAGGCACCGGGGAGCTGTTTTTT
TRBD1 | TRBJ2-7 | TRBV18 | CASSEGTASYEQYF | TGTGCCAGCTCAGAAGGGACAGCCTCCTACGAGCAGTACTTC
TRBD1 | TRBJ2-5 | TRBV7-3 | CASSTGDQETQYF | TGTGCCAGCAGCACAGGGGACCAAGAGACCCAGTACTTC
TRBD1 | TRBJ1-2 | TRBV2 | CASSEVGTGSNYGYTF | TGTGCCAGCAGTGAAGTTGGGACAGGGTCTAACTATGGCTACACCTTC
. | TRBJ1-2 | TRBV9 | CASSAGRDRGTF | TGTGCCAGCAGCGCAGGCCGAGACCGGGGTACCTTC
. | TRBJ2-5 | TRBV28 | CASSLGGRETQYF | TGTGCCAGCAGTTTAGGGGGCCGAGAGACCCAGTACTTC
TRBD1 | TRBJ1-5 | TRBV27 | CASKRTGDSNQPQHF | TGTGCCAGCAAAAGGACAGGGGATAGCAATCAGCCCCAGCATTTT
TRBD1 | TRBJ1-2 | TRBV5-6 | CASSMDRGEGYTF | TGTGCCAGCAGCATGGACAGGGGTGAAGGCTACACCTTC
TRBD2 | TRBJ2-2 | TRBV7-3 | CASSRSGGNSGELFF | TGTGCCAGCAGCCGCAGCGGGGGGAACTCCGGGGAGCTGTTTTTT
TRBD2 | TRBJ2-2 | TRBV10-3 | CATGLAGGPGNGELFF | TGTGCCACCGGACTAGCGGGGGGCCCCGGGAACGGGGAGCTGTTTTTT